Listed here are 26 T cell receptor beta chains from one sample, sequenced in a study of CD8+ T cells in alopecia areata. Investigators isolated RNA and reverse transcribed it into cDNA to act as the sequencing template. The table came from immunoSEQ multiplex PCR; TCRdb's copy has only in-frame clones and leaves some out. The sample records roughly 100,000 clones, 60% to 75% being singletons. Treatment reported: oral pan-JAK inhibitor, 5-10 mg twice daily. The sample was CD8+ T cells sorted from blood, taken at week 4, from a patient treated with tofacitinib. The receptors originated from a human donor with alopecia areata.

The chain is built from TRBV7-9 and TRBJ1-2; 7 bases agree with TRBD1. The junction had 10 bases not matched to a gene; V was cut back by 5 bases and J by 1 base. The CDR3 spans 16 residues. Germline loops: CDR1 SEHNR, CDR2 FQNEAQ (reference sequence). The DNA for the CDR3 is TGTGCCAGCAGCCAAAGTGGGACAGAGATTAACTATGGCTACACCTTC. Protein sequence: CASSQSGTEINYGYTF.

This clone has a handful of counts. The chain joins TRBV29-1 to TRBJ2-7; D is unresolved. Trimming removed 4 bases at V and 2 bases at J, with 9 bases between. CDR3 length: 12 residues. Looked up from germline, CDR1 is SQVTM and CDR2 is ANQGSEA. CDR3 DNA sequence: TGCAGCGTTGGAGTGGGGACCTACGAGCAGTACTTC. Amino acids: CSVGVGTYEQYF.

This clone was picked up many times. The chain joins TRBV19 to TRBJ2-1; 7 bases match TRBD1. The CDR3 length is 14 residues. Germline V lookup: CDR1 LNHDA, CDR2 SQIVND (reference sequence). With V trimmed by 3 bases and J by 6 bases, 5 bases remained unmatched. CDR3 loop: CASSIAQGSNEQFF. The CDR3, as DNA: TGTGCCAGTAGTATCGCACAGGGGAGCAATGAGCAGTTCTTC.

This clone was seen more than once but under ten times. The genes are TRBV27 and TRBJ1-1; the match to TRBD1 covers 8 bases. The trim removed 5 bases at V and 4 bases at J, leaving 12 bases unmatched. This CDR3 is 16 amino acids long. Germline values: CDR1 MNHEY, CDR2 SMNVEV (reference sequence). CDR3 residues: CASSLKGLDRGTEAFF. The DNA for the CDR3 is TGTGCCAGCAGTCTTAAGGGCCTAGACAGGGGCACTGAAGCTTTCTTT.

CDR3 loop: CASEGVDTQYF. The CDR3 DNA follows: TGTGCCAGCGAGGGTGTGGATACGCAGTATTTT. The rearrangement uses TRBV6-5 and TRBJ2-3; the D gene is possibly TRBD2 (5 bases). The V end was cut by 8 bases, the J end by 6 bases, with 9 bases between. The V gene's germline CDR1 is MNHEY and CDR2 SVGAGI. The CDR3 covers 11 residues.

V and J are TRBV27 and TRBJ1-5, with D maybe TRBD1 (5 bases). Looked up from germline, CDR1 is MNHEY and CDR2 is SMNVEV (reference sequence). Trimming removed 4 bases at V and 2 bases at J, with 12 bases between. The CDR3 covers 15 residues. As DNA, the CDR3 is TGTGCCAGCAGTTACGGGGCAGGAGGCAATCAGCCCCAGCATTTT. Its protein product is CASSYGAGGNQPQHF.

The chain uses TRBV2 and TRBJ2-1; 12 positions agree with TRBD1. V shed 3 bases, J shed 4 bases, and the junction held 4 bases outside the gene matches. There are 16 residues in the CDR3. From germline, CDR1 is SNHLY and CDR2 FYNNEI. DNA for the CDR3: TGTGCCAGCAGTGAGCCGGGACAGGGGGCTTACAATGAGCAGTTCTTC. Translated, it gives CASSEPGQGAYNEQFF. Full variable domain (rest looked up from reference TRBV2 and TRBJ2-1): EPEVTQTPSHQVTQMGQEVILRCVPISNHLYFYWYRQILGQKVEFLVSFYNNEISEKSEIFDDQFSVERPDGSNFTLKIRSTKLEDSAMYFCASSEPGQGAYNEQFFGPGTRLTVL.

This clone appeared a few times. This sequence joins TRBV21-1 and TRBJ2-1; TRBD2 was called by the table and not checked on the DNA. TRBV21-1 corresponds to a pseudogene. The CDR3 runs to 18 residues. Here the CDR3 DNA reads TGTGCCAGCAGCAAAGTTGTTACTAGCGGGAGCTCCTACAATGAGCAGTTCTTC. This encodes CASSKVVTSGSSYNEQFF.

V and J are TRBV13 and TRBJ2-7; no reliable D call. Trimming left V 0 bases short and J 7 bases short, with 10 bases between. The CDR3 loop spans 13 amino acids. Germline loops: CDR1 PRHDT, CDR2 FYEKMQ (reference sequence). The CDR3 loop is CASSLGRRNEQYF. In nucleotides, the CDR3 is TGTGCCAGCAGCTTAGGCCGACGGAATGAGCAGTACTTC. The complete variable domain, with remaining parts taken from reference TRBV13 and TRBJ2-7, reads AAGVIQSPRHLIKEKRETATLKCYPIPRHDTVYWYQQGPGQDPQFLISFYEKMQSDKGSIPDRFSAQQFSDYHSELNMSSLELGDSALYFCASSLGRRNEQYFGPGTRLTVT.

In this sample, this clone turned up a few times. The rearrangement links TRBV7-6 to TRBJ2-5; D gene ambiguous. In germline, CDR1 is SGHVS, CDR2 FNYEAQ. The ends were cut back, 5 bases at V and 1 base at J, with 11 bases in the middle. This CDR3 is built from 14 residues. The CDR3 reads CASSRYPSQETQYF. The CDR3 bases are TGTGCCAGCAGCAGGTACCCCAGCCAAGAGACCCAGTACTTC.

This chain connects TRBV7-9 to TRBJ2-7, with D unclear. Trimming shortened V by 4 bases and J by 2 bases, and 24 bases separated the two germline ends. This CDR3 comprises 18 residues. Germline V gene data show CDR1 as SEHNR and CDR2 as FQNEAQ (reference sequence). This CDR3 reads CASSSLIPGPLLPYEQYF. The DNA for the CDR3 is TGTGCCAGCAGCTCCCTGATACCGGGTCCCCTTTTACCCTACGAGCAGTACTTC.

The table lists this clone with a few counts. CDR3 sequence reads: CASSLTGGSFDTQYF. Here the CDR3 DNA reads TGCGCCAGCAGCTTGACAGGGGGCAGTTTCGATACGCAGTATTTT. The V call is TRBV5-1, the J call TRBJ2-3; TRBD1 agrees at 9 bases. V trimming: 1 base; J trimming: 6 bases; junction bases outside the gene matches: 6. CDR3 length: 15 residues. Germline-derived CDR1 and CDR2 are SGHRS and YFSETQ.

The rearrangement joins TRBV11-2 to TRBJ2-5, with 9 bases aligning to TRBD2. Germline V CDR1 and CDR2: SGHAT, FQNNGV. V was clipped by 5 bases and J by 2 bases; unmatched bases: 15. CDR3 length equals 18 residues. CDR3 in amino acids: CASSPPPGAGGSQETQYF. Here the CDR3 DNA reads TGTGCCAGCAGCCCGCCCCCTGGAGCGGGAGGCTCACAAGAGACCCAGTACTTC.

This clone showed up just a few times. The rearrangement links TRBV29-1 to TRBJ2-7; 8 bases are a match to TRBD1. The trim removed 5 bases at V and 7 bases at J, leaving 7 bases unmatched. The CDR3 is 12 amino acids. Germline CDR1 reads SQVTM; CDR2 reads ANQGSEA. The chain's CDR3 is CSVSDRGGEQYF. For the CDR3, the DNA is TGCAGCGTTTCAGACAGGGGTGGAGAGCAGTACTTC.

The chain combines TRBV4-1 with TRBJ2-5; 10 nucleotides line up with TRBD2. V trimming: 1 base; J trimming: 4 bases; junction bases outside the gene matches: 6. The length of the CDR3 is 16 residues. Per germline, CDR1 MGHRA and CDR2 YSYEKL. CDR3 amino acids: CASSQAGLAGAETQYF. As DNA, the CDR3 is TGCGCCAGCAGCCAAGCAGGGCTAGCGGGAGCAGAGACCCAGTACTTC.

The chain uses TRBV2 and TRBJ1-5; D not certain. The CDR3 consists of 14 residues. CDR1 and CDR2 from the germline V gene are SNHLY and FYNNEI. V was pared by 6 bases and J by 1 base, with 10 bases between. CDR3 amino acids: CASSDPGSNQPQHF. CDR3 bases: TGTGCCAGCAGCGATCCGGGAAGCAATCAGCCCCAGCATTTT.

This clone was observed a few times. The chain joins TRBV7-9 to TRBJ2-7; D might be TRBD2 (6 bases). The CDR3 totals 15 residues. V lost 1 base and J lost 3, with 13 bases in between. Germline V gene lookup returns CDR1 SEHNR and CDR2 FQNEAQ (reference sequence). The CDR3 sequence is CASSLVQGGSYEQYF. Written as DNA, the CDR3 is TGTGCCAGCAGCTTAGTCCAGGGAGGAAGCTACGAGCAGTACTTC.

CDR3 loop: CASSPERVVLHEQYF. In DNA, the CDR3 is TGTGCCAGCTCACCAGAGCGGGTTGTGCTACACGAGCAGTACTTC. V gene TRBV18 combines with J gene TRBJ2-7; D perhaps matches TRBD2 (6 bases). There are 15 residues in the CDR3. The V end lost 2 bases, the J end lost 5 bases, and 16 bases lay between the germline ends. The germline CDR1 and CDR2 sequences are KGHSH and LQKENI.

This clone was observed once. The chain recombines TRBV7-2 with TRBJ1-1; 9 bases align to TRBD1. CDR1 is SGHTA, CDR2 FQGNSA, per germline. V dropped 5 bases and J dropped 1; count of bases not matched to a gene: 5. This CDR3 has 15 residues. CDR3 amino acids: CASSVYRGPNTEAFF. CDR3 bases: TGTGCCAGCAGCGTATACAGGGGGCCGAACACTGAAGCTTTCTTT.

The chain combines TRBV6-5 with TRBJ2-7, with unresolved D. CDR1 and CDR2 (germline): MNHEY, SVGAGI. The V and J ends lost 7 bases and 3 bases respectively, with 19 bases between them. CDR3 length equals 15 residues. The CDR3 nucleotides are TGTGCCAGCAAAAAATGGGAAGGACCTAGCTACGAGCAGTACTTC. It is translated as CASKKWEGPSYEQYF.

The chain employs TRBV2 and TRBJ2-7, with a weak D call TRBD2 (6 bases). The CDR3 is 12 amino acids. Trimming stripped 3 bases from V and 3 bases from J, with 6 bases between. Germline lookup yields CDR1 SNHLY and CDR2 FYNNEI. The DNA for the CDR3 is TGTGCCAGCAGTGAGGGGGGCTACGAGCAGTACTTC. This translates into CASSEGGYEQYF.

This clone was detected many times. The CDR3 sequence: CASSQDGRISETQYF. The CDR3 DNA reads TGCGCCAGCAGCCAAGATGGGAGGATATCGGAGACCCAGTACTTC. The chain couples TRBV4-1 to TRBJ2-5, with TRBD2 as a possible D gene (6 bases). CDR3 size: 15 residues. Germline CDR1 MGHRA, CDR2 YSYEKL. Trimming shortened V by 0 bases and J by 5 bases, and 13 bases separated the two germline ends.

This clone was seen a handful of times. The chain combines TRBV7-9 with TRBJ2-1; D tentatively reads TRBD1 or TRBD2 (5 bases each). CDR1 and CDR2 from the germline V gene are SEHNR and FQNEAQ (reference sequence). V was clipped by 5 bases and J by 0 bases, with 14 bases between them. CDR3 length equals 16 residues. CDR3 coding DNA: TGTGCCAGCAGCCCCCGGGACGCCTCCTCCTACAATGAGCAGTTCTTC. It encodes CASSPRDASSYNEQFF.

This clone was detected only a few times. J is TRBJ1-5 and V is TRBV6-5; D is possibly TRBD1 (5 bases). This CDR3 comprises 13 residues. V lost 7 bases, J lost 4 bases, and 11 bases lay in between. The germline V gene encodes CDR1 MNHEY and CDR2 SVGAGI. The CDR3, as DNA: TGTGCCAGCATGCAGGGAAGAAATCAGCCCCAGCATTTT. Its translation is CASMQGRNQPQHF.

The chain has TRBV30 and TRBJ2-6; TRBD2 matches at 7 bases. This CDR3 is built from 17 residues. The J segment lost 0 bases and the V segment lost 2 bases, leaving 7 bases of the junction unmatched. CDR1 GTSNPN and CDR2 SVGIG come from the germline V gene (reference sequence). The chain's CDR3 is CAWSRLAESSGANVLTF. Here the CDR3 DNA reads TGTGCCTGGAGTCGGCTAGCGGAAAGCTCTGGGGCCAACGTCCTGACTTTC.

In this sample, this clone turned up a few times. The V gene is TRBV13, the J gene TRBJ2-7; D unresolved. Germline V CDR1 and CDR2: PRHDT, FYEKMQ (reference sequence). Trimming stripped 4 bases from V and 2 bases from J, with 9 bases between. CDR3 size: 13 residues. The CDR3 nucleotides are TGTGCCAGCAGCTCGGGCCCTACCTACGAGCAGTACTTC. Its protein product is CASSSGPTYEQYF. The full variable domain, with the rest looked up from reference TRBV13 and TRBJ2-7, is AAGVIQSPRHLIKEKRETATLKCYPIPRHDTVYWYQQGPGQDPQFLISFYEKMQSDKGSIPDRFSAQQFSDYHSELNMSSLELGDSALYFCASSSGPTYEQYFGPGTRLTVT.